The rows below give T cell receptor beta chains drawn from one sample of a study of regulatory T cells in long-lasting Graves disease. TCRdb redid the calling of the multiplex PCR reads with MiXCR, one entry per CDR3 protein. The data contain approximately 480,000 distinct CDR3 sequences, 16% of them singletons. The same sample was also studied in work on T cells in Graves' hyperthyroidism and ophthalmopathy.

The sequencing here drew on peripheral blood mononuclear cells (PBMCs), taken at new diagnosis, from a patient treated with antithyroid drugs. Source of these receptors: a man in his forties or fifties with Graves disease. Each CDR3 is given with its conserved first and last residue. The order of the fields is V gene, J gene, D gene, clone size, CDR3 protein, CDR3 DNA. D genes are given only for firm matches. Expanded clones get a size class; other rows say once, few or many, or leave the size out.

TRBV12-3/TRBV12-4,TRBJ1-5,NA,once,CASSFRQNQPQHF,TGTGCCAGCAGTTTCCGGCAGAATCAGCCCCAGCATTTT
TRBV28,TRBJ2-1,TRBD2,many,CASSFRVGGYNGQFF,TGTGCCAGCAGTTTCAGGGTGGGGGGGTACAATGGGCAGTTCTTC
TRBV7-2,TRBJ2-4,TRBD2,many,CASSPSTSGNIQYF,TGTGCCAGCAGCCCAAGTACTAGCGGAAACATTCAGTACTTC
TRBV11-3,TRBJ2-6,NA,many,CASSLLPSANVLTF,TGTGCCAGCAGCTTACTTCCGAGTGCCAACGTCCTGACTTTC
TRBV5-1,TRBJ2-1,TRBD1,few,CASSWGDRAFNEQFF,TGCGCCAGCAGCTGGGGGGACAGGGCTTTCAATGAGCAGTTCTTC
TRBV11-2,TRBJ2-7,NA,many,CASSRGSLPYEQYF,TGTGCCAGCAGCCGCGGCTCCCTCCCCTACGAGCAGTACTTC
TRBV6-2/TRBV6-3,TRBJ2-7,NA,NA,CASSYSQGPTYEQYF,TGTGCCAGCAGTTACTCGCAGGGCCCTACCTACGAGCAGTACTTC
TRBV7-9,TRBJ1-6,NA,NA,CASSLGGGVHNSPLHF,TGTGCCAGCAGCTTAGGTGGCGGAGTACATAATTCACCCCTCCACTTT
TRBV29-1,TRBJ1-1,TRBD1,NA,CSVWTGPSEAFF,TGCAGCGTTTGGACAGGGCCTTCTGAAGCTTTCTTT
TRBV20-1,TRBJ2-7,TRBD2,many,CSAKGLAGSYEQYF,TGCAGTGCTAAGGGACTAGCGGGGTCCTACGAGCAGTACTTC
TRBV20-1,TRBJ2-7,TRBD2,few,CSATGLAGATYEQYF,TGCAGTGCTACAGGGCTAGCGGGAGCTACTTACGAGCAGTACTTC
TRBV7-2,TRBJ2-7,NA,many,CASSLGGRERYEQYF,TGTGCCAGCAGCCTAGGGGGGAGGGAGAGGTACGAGCAGTACTTC
TRBV11-2,TRBJ2-2,NA,many,CASSPAVDTGELFF,TGTGCCAGCAGCCCAGCAGTTGACACCGGGGAGCTGTTTTTT
TRBV9,TRBJ2-1,NA,many,CASSVAGAAGNEQFF,TGTGCCAGCAGCGTAGCAGGGGCAGCAGGCAATGAGCAGTTCTTC
TRBV10-1,TRBJ2-2,TRBD1,NA,CASSGTGKNTGELFF,TGCGCCAGCAGTGGGACAGGGAAAAACACCGGGGAGCTGTTTTTT
TRBV29-1,TRBJ2-4,NA,few,CSVAEGMRKNIQYF,TGCAGCGTTGCGGAGGGAATGAGGAAAAACATTCAGTACTTC
TRBV20-1,TRBJ1-5,TRBD1,many,CSARAGTGPNQPQHF,TGCAGTGCTAGAGCAGGGACAGGGCCCAATCAGCCCCAGCATTTT
TRBV7-2,TRBJ2-3,NA,many,CASRWRAGPGDTQYF,TGTGCCAGCCGCTGGAGAGCGGGTCCAGGGGATACGCAGTATTTT
TRBV28,TRBJ1-1,NA,many,CASSFSGHSNTEAFF,TGTGCCAGCAGTTTTTCCGGACACTCGAACACTGAAGCTTTCTTT
TRBV5-1,TRBJ2-1,NA,NA,CASSLGVGGSNNEQFF,TGCGCCAGCAGCTTGGGGGTTGGCGGTTCCAACAATGAGCAGTTCTTC
TRBV20-1,TRBJ2-5,TRBD1,many,CSARTGQETQYF,TGCAGTGCCAGGACAGGTCAAGAGACCCAGTACTTC
TRBV12-3/TRBV12-4,TRBJ2-7,NA,many,CASSSARVEQYF,TGTGCCAGCAGTTCTGCCCGGGTCGAGCAGTACTTC
TRBV7-9,TRBJ1-2,NA,few,CASSLRQGHNYGYTF,TGTGCCAGCAGCTTAAGGCAGGGGCATAACTATGGCTACACCTTC
TRBV28,TRBJ1-5,NA,many,CASTRPALNQPQHF,TGTGCCAGCACCCGGCCAGCTCTCAATCAGCCCCAGCATTTT
TRBV9,TRBJ2-1,NA,few,CASSVVPGGSSYNEQFF,TGTGCCAGCAGCGTAGTCCCCGGAGGGAGCTCCTACAATGAGCAGTTCTTC
TRBV7-3,TRBJ2-2,TRBD2,many,CASSGGLAGFGELFF,TGTGCCAGCAGCGGGGGACTAGCGGGATTCGGGGAGCTGTTTTTT
TRBV10-3,TRBJ1-6,TRBD1,NA,CAISARTGESSPLHF,TGTGCCATCAGTGCCCGGACAGGGGAGAGTTCACCCCTCCACTTT
TRBV20-1,TRBJ1-5,NA,NA,CSAKQGGGNQPQHF,TGCAGTGCTAAACAGGGAGGGGGTAATCAGCCCCAGCATTTT
TRBV5-1,TRBJ1-5,NA,NA,CASSPLEGGQPQHF,TGCGCCAGCAGCCCCCTGGAGGGGGGTCAGCCCCAGCATTTT
TRBV20-1,TRBJ2-1,NA,few,CSASSPRGLMAYNEQFF,TGCAGTGCTTCCTCCCCACGGGGGTTAATGGCCTACAATGAGCAGTTCTTC
TRBV20-1,TRBJ2-1,NA,many,CSASGRPNNEQFF,TGCAGTGCTAGCGGGAGACCCAACAATGAGCAGTTCTTC
TRBV20-1,TRBJ2-3,NA,NA,CSARDFKDTQYF,TGCAGTGCTAGAGATTTCAAAGATACGCAGTATTTT